Listed below are T cell receptor beta chains from one sample, sequenced in a study of blood T cells in healthy people across ages. One entry per CDR3 protein, called by TCRdb with MiXCR from the 5' RACE reads. Of about 620,000 distinct CDR3 sequences in the sample, around 52% were seen once. The sample was blood. The receptors were gathered from a woman aged 80 or older in good health. Both conserved end residues are part of each CDR3. The D gene is left open where the match is weak. Clone size is stated in some rows and not others, as once, few, many or a class when expanded.

few	TRBV5-1	TRBJ1-1	TRBD1	CASSGRTGSMNTEAFF	TGCGCCAGCAGCGGAAGGACAGGGTCAATGAACACTGAAGCTTTCTTT
-	TRBV20-1	TRBJ1-2	-	CSAVVTRRGVYGYTF	TGCAGTGCCGTCGTAACCAGGCGGGGTGTCTATGGCTACACCTTC
many	TRBV6-2/TRBV6-3	TRBJ2-5	-	CASSVSGGTGKTQYF	TGTGCCAGCAGCGTTTCAGGTGGGACGGGAAAGACCCAGTACTTC
many	TRBV7-9	TRBJ2-1	TRBD2	CASSSREGSSYNEQFF	TGTGCCAGCAGCTCGCGGGAGGGCAGCTCCTACAATGAGCAGTTCTTC
-	TRBV20-1	TRBJ2-5	TRBD2	CSAIAPGLAPETQYF	TGCAGTGCTATAGCACCGGGACTAGCTCCAGAGACCCAGTACTTC
-	TRBV5-1	TRBJ1-1	-	CASSFGEGTEAFF	TGCGCCAGCAGCTTTGGGGAGGGCACTGAAGCTTTCTTT
-	TRBV12-3/TRBV12-4	TRBJ1-1	-	CASSLDRAVTEAFF	TGTGCCAGCAGTTTAGACAGGGCGGTAACTGAAGCTTTCTTT
few	TRBV28	TRBJ1-1	-	CASSFGASEAFF	TGTGCCAGCAGTTTCGGTGCGTCCGAAGCTTTCTTT
many	TRBV7-9	TRBJ1-4	-	CASSLPGVNEKLFF	TGTGCCAGCAGCTTGCCAGGGGTTAATGAAAAACTGTTTTTT
-	TRBV30	TRBJ2-2	-	CAWTRGGRSTRELFF	TGTGCCTGGACGAGGGGGGGGAGGAGCACCAGGGAGCTGTTTTTT
-	TRBV29-1	TRBJ2-1	TRBD2	CSVDRTSGGGEQFF	TGCAGCGTTGATCGGACTAGCGGGGGAGGTGAGCAGTTCTTC
once	TRBV12-3/TRBV12-4	TRBJ2-3	TRBD2	CASSRTSGGLGTQYF	TGTGCCAGCAGTCGGACTAGCGGGGGGCTCGGTACGCAGTATTTT
many	TRBV6-6	TRBJ2-1	TRBD2	CASRPGLAGEGEQFF	TGTGCCAGCAGACCGGGACTAGCGGGAGAGGGTGAGCAGTTCTTC
once	TRBV6-6	TRBJ1-3	-	CASSPLVSGNTIYF	TGTGCCAGCAGCCCCCTCGTTTCTGGAAACACCATATATTTT
-	TRBV4-3	TRBJ2-5	-	CASSQVPGEAQYF	TGCGCCAGCAGCCAAGTGCCAGGGGAGGCCCAGTACTTC
-	TRBV14	TRBJ2-1	TRBD2	CASSFAGGFYNEQFF	TGTGCCAGCAGCTTCGCGGGGGGTTTTTACAATGAGCAGTTCTTC
-	TRBV28	TRBJ2-7	-	CANRIPRGSEQYF	TGTGCCAACAGAATCCCCAGGGGAAGCGAGCAGTACTTC
-	TRBV12-3/TRBV12-4	TRBJ2-7	-	CASTRAGGFYEQYF	TGTGCCAGCACCCGAGCGGGCGGGTTCTACGAGCAGTACTTC
many	TRBV10-3	TRBJ2-7	-	CAINEEGKYEQYF	TGTGCCATCAACGAGGAAGGGAAGTACGAGCAGTACTTC
many	TRBV20-1	TRBJ2-4	-	CSAPLNPSDKNIQYF	TGCAGTGCTCCCCTGAACCCGTCGGACAAAAACATTCAGTACTTC
-	TRBV3-1	TRBJ2-3	-	CASRVRGADTQYF	TGTGCCAGCAGGGTGCGGGGAGCAGATACGCAGTATTTT
-	TRBV3-1	TRBJ1-5	-	CASSQDLAGQPQHF	TGTGCCAGCAGCCAAGATCTAGCAGGTCAGCCCCAGCATTTT
-	TRBV7-7	TRBJ1-5	-	CASSLDKGEPQHF	TGTGCTAGCAGCTTAGATAAGGGGGAACCCCAGCATTTT
few	TRBV20-1	TRBJ1-1	-	CSARVPPLAFF	TGCAGTGCTAGAGTCCCCCCGTTAGCTTTCTTT
-	TRBV15	TRBJ2-7	-	CATSRDVYGSYEQYF	TGTGCCACCAGCAGAGATGTTTACGGCTCCTACGAGCAGTACTTC
-	TRBV27	TRBJ2-1	-	CASSLSGEAYNEQFF	TGTGCCAGCAGTTTATCGGGGGAGGCCTACAATGAGCAGTTCTTC
few	TRBV6-6	TRBJ1-6	-	CASSWYRDSPLHF	TGTGCCAGCAGTTGGTACAGGGATTCACCCCTCCACTTT
many	TRBV4-2	TRBJ2-3	-	CASSQDSRGQPRTDTQYF	TGTGCCAGCAGCCAAGATAGCCGGGGCCAACCTCGCACAGATACGCAGTATTTT
many	TRBV7-9	TRBJ1-2	-	CASSRSGQTFYGYTF	TGTGCCAGCAGCCGAAGTGGCCAGACCTTCTATGGCTACACCTTC
once	TRBV7-2	TRBJ2-1	TRBD1	CASSLQGQSAGGQFF	TGTGCCAGCAGCTTACAGGGCCAATCCGCAGGGGGGCAGTTCTTC
once	TRBV5-1	TRBJ2-7	-	CASSFAPGISYEQYF	TGCGCCAGCAGCTTCGCTCCCGGGATCAGCTACGAGCAGTACTTC
-	TRBV7-2	TRBJ2-1	-	CASSVAATDSPFF	TGTGCCAGCAGCGTAGCCGCTACCGACAGTCCGTTCTTC
few	TRBV5-5	TRBJ2-5	-	CARDDGNQETQYF	TGTGCCAGGGACGATGGGAACCAAGAGACCCAGTACTTC
-	TRBV28	TRBJ1-2	-	CASTSQWGYTF	TGTGCCAGCACCTCCCAGTGGGGCTACACCTTC
-	TRBV29-1	TRBJ2-3	-	CSLSRGADTQYF	TGCAGCCTCTCCCGCGGGGCAGATACGCAGTATTTT
-	TRBV7-9	TRBJ1-2	-	CASSLRAAHYGYTF	TGTGCCAGCAGCTTAAGGGCAGCCCACTATGGCTACACCTTC
few	TRBV5-1	TRBJ2-4	TRBD2	CASNLGDYMDIQYF	TGCGCCAGCAACCTAGGGGACTATATGGACATTCAGTACTTC
many	TRBV12-3/TRBV12-4	TRBJ2-3	-	CASSNLDNTDTQYF	TGTGCCAGCAGTAATCTAGATAACACAGATACGCAGTATTTT
many	TRBV5-1	TRBJ2-5	-	CASSLGTLGETQYF	TGCGCCAGCAGCTTAGGCACCCTGGGGGAGACCCAGTACTTC
many	TRBV7-3	TRBJ2-4	-	CASSLQGPGKNIQYF	TGTGCCAGCAGCTTACAAGGGCCGGGTAAAAACATTCAGTACTTC